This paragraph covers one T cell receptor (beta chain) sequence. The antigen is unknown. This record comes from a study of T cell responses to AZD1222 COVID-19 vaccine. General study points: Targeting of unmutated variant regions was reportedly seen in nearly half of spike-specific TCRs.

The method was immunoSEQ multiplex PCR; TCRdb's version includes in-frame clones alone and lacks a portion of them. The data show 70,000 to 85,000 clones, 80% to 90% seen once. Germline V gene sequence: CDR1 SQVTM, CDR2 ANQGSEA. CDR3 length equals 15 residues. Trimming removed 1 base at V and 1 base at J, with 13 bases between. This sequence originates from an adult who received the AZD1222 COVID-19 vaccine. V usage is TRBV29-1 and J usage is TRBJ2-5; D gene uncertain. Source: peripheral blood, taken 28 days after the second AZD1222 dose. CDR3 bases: TGCAGCGTTGAAGGTGGTACAGAGAGCCAAGAGACCCAGTACTTC. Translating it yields CSVEGGTESQETQYF.